This paragraph covers one T cell receptor (beta chain) sequence. Its specificity is not known. TCRdb processed the RACE reads anew with MiXCR; each CDR3 protein has one entry. The sample includes approximately 80,000 distinct CDR3 sequences, 10% to 11% of them seen just once. Noted time point: patch test 3, about 24 weeks after DPC sensitization. Stated treatment: therapeutic diphenylcyclopropenone sensitization with weekly scalp DPC. Investigators collected blood before applying each patch test. The data stem from a study of human T cells and chemical hapten exposure. Study as a whole: TCR yields per sample varied, mainly owing to small pooled library volume differences.

Whole-study findings and limits: Significantly more large CDR3 similarity clusters were formed by expanded TCRs than by controls.

The CDR3 has 15 residues. The V end was cut by 0 bases, the J end by 3 bases, with 12 bases between. Germline-derived CDR1 and CDR2 are SGHRS and YFSETQ. Sequenced here: whole blood, sampled in connection with sensitization to the hapten diphenylcyclopropenone (DPC). The sequence derives from a woman between 45 and 60 years old with alopecia areata. Some clones in this sample may be carry-over from other donors' samples. The chain recombines TRBV5-1 with TRBJ2-5; the D gene is possibly TRBD2 (5 bases). The CDR3 loop reads CASSLGAVREETQYF. The CDR3 DNA reads TGCGCCAGCAGCTTGGGAGCGGTGAGGGAAGAGACCCAGTACTTC.